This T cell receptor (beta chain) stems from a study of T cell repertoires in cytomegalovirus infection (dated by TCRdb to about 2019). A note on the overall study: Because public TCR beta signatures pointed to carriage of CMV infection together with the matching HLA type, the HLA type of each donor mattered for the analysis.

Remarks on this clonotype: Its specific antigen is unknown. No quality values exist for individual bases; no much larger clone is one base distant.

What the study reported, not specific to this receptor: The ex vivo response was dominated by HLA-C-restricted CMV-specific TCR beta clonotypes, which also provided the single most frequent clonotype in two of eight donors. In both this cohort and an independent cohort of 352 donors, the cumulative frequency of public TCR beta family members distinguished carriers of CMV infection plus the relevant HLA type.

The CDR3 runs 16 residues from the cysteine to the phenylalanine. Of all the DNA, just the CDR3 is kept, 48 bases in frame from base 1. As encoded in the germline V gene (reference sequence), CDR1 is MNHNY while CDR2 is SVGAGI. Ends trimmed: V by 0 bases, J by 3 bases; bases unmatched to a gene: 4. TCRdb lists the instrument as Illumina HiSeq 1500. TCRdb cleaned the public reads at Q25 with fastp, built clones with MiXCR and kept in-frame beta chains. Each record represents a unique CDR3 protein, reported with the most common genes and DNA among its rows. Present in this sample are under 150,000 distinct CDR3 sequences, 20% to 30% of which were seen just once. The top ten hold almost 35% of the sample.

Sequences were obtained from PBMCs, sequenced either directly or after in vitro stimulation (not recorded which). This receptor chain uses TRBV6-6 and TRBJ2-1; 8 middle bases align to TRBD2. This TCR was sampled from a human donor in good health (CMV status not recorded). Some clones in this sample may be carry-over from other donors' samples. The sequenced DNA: TGTGCCAGCAGTTACTCGCAACTAGCGGTCTACAATGAGCAGTTCTTC. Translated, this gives CASSYSQLAVYNEQFF.